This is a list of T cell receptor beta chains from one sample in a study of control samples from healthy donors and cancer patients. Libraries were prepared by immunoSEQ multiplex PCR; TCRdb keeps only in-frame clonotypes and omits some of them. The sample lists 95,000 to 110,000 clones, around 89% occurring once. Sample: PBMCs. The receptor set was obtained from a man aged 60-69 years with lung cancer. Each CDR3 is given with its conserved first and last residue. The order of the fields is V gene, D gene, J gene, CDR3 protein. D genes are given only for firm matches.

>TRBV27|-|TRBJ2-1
CASSSRRNNEQFF
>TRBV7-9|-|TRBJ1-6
CASSSIQGSVDSPLHF
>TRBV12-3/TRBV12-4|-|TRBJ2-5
CASRLGEVRTQYF
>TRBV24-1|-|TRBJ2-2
CATSPGVGELFF
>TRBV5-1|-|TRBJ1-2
CASSSMGDYGYTF
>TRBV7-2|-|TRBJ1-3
CASSLQTGNTIYF
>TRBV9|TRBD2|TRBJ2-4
CASSVGLAGGSLAKNIQYF
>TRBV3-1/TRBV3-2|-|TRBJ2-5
CASSHGGQETQYF
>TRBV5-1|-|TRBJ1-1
CASSGLQGRNTEAFF
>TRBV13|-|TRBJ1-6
CASSLGQSNSPLHF
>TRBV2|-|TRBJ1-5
CASSSGPNQPQHF
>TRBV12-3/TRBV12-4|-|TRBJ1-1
CASSLTGNTEAFF
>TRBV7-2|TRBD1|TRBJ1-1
CASSLVSGQGSEAFF
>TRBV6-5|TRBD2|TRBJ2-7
CASSRTSGNHEQYF
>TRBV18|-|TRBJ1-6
CASSPGRPGSSYNSPLHF
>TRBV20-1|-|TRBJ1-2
CSASGGANYGYTF
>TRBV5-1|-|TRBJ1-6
CASSPAAGGADSPLHF
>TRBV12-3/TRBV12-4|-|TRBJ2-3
CASSQNRWDTQYF
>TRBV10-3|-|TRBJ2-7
CAISEGPRGSYEQYF
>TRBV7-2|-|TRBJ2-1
CASSLGFSYNEQFF
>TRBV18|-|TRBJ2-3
CASSPQSGTDTQYF
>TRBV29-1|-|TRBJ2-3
CSVEVADTQYF
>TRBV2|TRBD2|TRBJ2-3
CASYSGGVDTQYF
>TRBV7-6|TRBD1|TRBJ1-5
CASSSGTGGQPQHF
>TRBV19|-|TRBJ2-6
CASSFSRANVLTF
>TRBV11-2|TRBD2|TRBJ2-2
CASSLPKGGTNTGELFF
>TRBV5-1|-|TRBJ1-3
CASSPGGFSGNTIYF
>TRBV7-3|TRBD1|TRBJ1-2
CASSSQTGGGGGYTF
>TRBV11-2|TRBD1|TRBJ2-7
CASSPIKRTGTVYEQYF
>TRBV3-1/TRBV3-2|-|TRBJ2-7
CASSVYGGESSYEQYF
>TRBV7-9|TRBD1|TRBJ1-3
CASSSQGSGNTIYF
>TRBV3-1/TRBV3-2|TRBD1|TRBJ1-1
CASSLGTGNTEAFF
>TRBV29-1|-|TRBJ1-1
CSTLWGNTEAFF
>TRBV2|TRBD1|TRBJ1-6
CASSEKWTGNYNSPLHF
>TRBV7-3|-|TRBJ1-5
CASSLGLGQPQHF
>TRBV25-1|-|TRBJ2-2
CASSEYRNPGELFF